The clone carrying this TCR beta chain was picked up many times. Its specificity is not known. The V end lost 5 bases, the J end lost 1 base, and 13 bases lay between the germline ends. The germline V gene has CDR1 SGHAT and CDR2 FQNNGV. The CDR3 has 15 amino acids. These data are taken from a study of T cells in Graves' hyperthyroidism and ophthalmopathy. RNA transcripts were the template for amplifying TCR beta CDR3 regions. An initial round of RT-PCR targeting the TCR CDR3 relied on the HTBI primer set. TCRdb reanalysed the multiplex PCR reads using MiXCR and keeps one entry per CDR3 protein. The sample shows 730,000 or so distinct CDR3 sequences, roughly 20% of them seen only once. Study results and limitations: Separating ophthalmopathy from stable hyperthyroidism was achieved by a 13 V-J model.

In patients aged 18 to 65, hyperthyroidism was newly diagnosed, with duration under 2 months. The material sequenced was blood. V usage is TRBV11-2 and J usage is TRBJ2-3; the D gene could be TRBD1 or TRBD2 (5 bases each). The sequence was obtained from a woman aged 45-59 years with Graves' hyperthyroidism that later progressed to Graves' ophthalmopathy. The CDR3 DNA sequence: TGTGCCAGCAGCCCTCTCCGAGGGGGCACAGATACGCAGTATTTT. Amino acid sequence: CASSPLRGGTDTQYF.